The clone carrying this T cell receptor (beta chain) occurred once. V lost 2 bases and J lost 6, with 13 bases in between. The CDR3 is made up of 14 amino acids. CDR1 is MNHEY, CDR2 SMNVEV, per germline (reference sequence). The source of the sample is a study of blood T cell repertoires in COVID-19. Study at large: Sources were T cells, B-cell-depleted T cells, or PBMCs; the material itself was cDNA or gDNA.

The data were produced by immunoSEQ multiplex PCR, yet TCRdb's version contains in-frame clones alone and is incomplete. Of roughly 63,000 clones in the sample, over 80% are singletons; the top ten hold 2% to 2.5%. The sequencing input was peripheral blood. The rearrangement joins TRBV27 to TRBJ1-1; a possible D gene is TRBD1 (5 bases). The receptor was derived from a human donor in a cohort sampled during active COVID-19. CDR3 in DNA: TGTGCCAGCAGTTTAGGTAGGGGTGGCGCTGAAGCTTTCTTT. It encodes CASSLGRGGAEAFF.